This TCR beta chain was recorded in a study of monozygotic twins with cystic fibrosis. Remarks on this clone: Antigen specificity is unknown.

Findings and limits, study-wide: In 13 of 16 pairs, V gene usage was closest to the co-twin's. Unrelated CF individuals shared fewer identical clonotypes than monozygotic CF twins.

Trimming removed 4 bases from V and 3 bases from J; junction bases left unmatched: 2. Germline CDR1 and CDR2: SNHLY and FYNNEI. The CDR3 runs to 15 residues. Produced via immunoSEQ multiplex PCR; TCRdb's table is partial and in-frame only. The sample shows over 20,000 clones, roughly 97% of them seen only once. The sequenced material came from blood. This sequence joins TRBV2 and TRBJ2-2; 10 nucleotides agree with TRBD2. The sequence derives from a girl under 18 with cystic fibrosis. The CDR3 is CASSGTSGYTGELFF. CDR3 nucleotide sequence: TGTGCCAGCAGTGGGACTAGCGGTTACACCGGGGAGCTGTTTTTT.